These 16 T cell receptor beta chains came from one sample sequenced in a study of monozygotic twins with cystic fibrosis. TCRdb's table, derived via immunoSEQ multiplex PCR, lists solely in-frame clones and lacks some. This table has 25,000 to 30,000 clones, about nine tenths appearing once. Specimen: blood. These receptors all come from a girl aged 2-10 years with cystic fibrosis.

The chain recombines TRBV6-1 with TRBJ1-3; 10 bases fit TRBD1. The length of the CDR3 is 17 residues. V dropped 3 bases and J dropped 9; count of bases not matched to a gene: 14. Germline values: CDR1 MNHNS, CDR2 SASEGT. CDR3 amino acids: CASSETGGIPLGPTIYF. CDR3 DNA sequence: TGTGCCAGCAGTGAGACAGGGGGCATCCCGCTGGGGCCCACCATATATTTT.

The gene calls are TRBV27 and TRBJ1-1; 9 nucleotides line up with TRBD1. V was pared by 5 bases and J by 10 bases, with 8 bases of the junction left unmatched. In germline, CDR1 is MNHEY, CDR2 SMNVEV (reference sequence). CDR3 size: 13 residues. The CDR3: CASSAGQGMRAFF. The CDR3 nucleotides read TGTGCCAGCAGTGCCGGACAGGGGATGAGAGCTTTCTTT.

The chain joins TRBV4-2 to TRBJ1-2; TRBD1 agrees at 7 bases. After removal of 8 bases from V and 6 bases from J, the junction contained 6 bases not matched to a gene. This CDR3 has 12 amino acids. Looked up from germline, CDR1 is LGHNA and CDR2 is YNFKEQ. CDR3 nucleotides: TGTGCCAGCGGGGGGACAGAAGATGGCTACACCTTC. As protein: CASGGTEDGYTF.

This sequence joins TRBV5-6 and TRBJ2-5, with a tentative D call TRBD1 (6 bases). Germline V gene sequence: CDR1 SGHDT, CDR2 YYEEEE. This CDR3 is built from 15 residues. The V end was cut by 1 base, the J end by 4 bases, with 14 bases between. CDR3 DNA sequence: TGTGCCAGCAGCTTGATAACAGGGAATCCAGAGACCCAGTACTTC. Protein sequence: CASSLITGNPETQYF.

The chain recombines TRBV2 with TRBJ1-6; maybe TRBD1 (6 bases). The germline V and J ends were trimmed by 6 bases and 4 bases, with 10 bases remaining between them. The CDR3 is 14 residues long. Germline CDR1 reads SNHLY; CDR2 reads FYNNEI. The CDR3 bases are TGTGCCAGCAGCGGGGGGCCATATAATTCACCCCTCCACTTT. This sequence encodes CASSGGPYNSPLHF.

This sequence joins TRBV5-1 and TRBJ2-1; TRBD1 is a possible D gene (5 bases). Germline CDR1 is SGHRS and CDR2 is YFSETQ. V lost 4 bases and J lost 6, with 11 bases in between. This CDR3 is built from 13 residues. The CDR3 loop is CASSVTVSNEQFF. The DNA for the CDR3 is TGCGCCAGCAGCGTGACAGTTAGCAATGAGCAGTTCTTC.

The genes are TRBV6-1 and TRBJ2-3; 11 bases match TRBD2. The CDR3 extends over 17 amino acids. Trimming at V came to 3 bases and at J to 3 bases, leaving 8 bases not matched to a gene. Germline lookup yields CDR1 MNHNS and CDR2 SASEGT. CDR3 residues: CASSEWSSGGLTDTQYF. Here the CDR3 DNA reads TGTGCCAGCAGTGAGTGGTCTAGCGGGGGGCTAACAGATACGCAGTATTTT.

V is TRBV18 and J is TRBJ1-6; perhaps TRBD1 as D (5 bases). The CDR3 length is 15 residues. Per the germline V gene, CDR1 is KGHSH and CDR2 is LQKENI. V was pared by 3 bases and J by 9 bases, with 15 bases between. In DNA, the CDR3 is TGTGCCAGCTCACCGGGGGGTGACGGGATTTCACCCCTCCACTTT. Residues: CASSPGGDGISPLHF.

The rearrangement links TRBV27 to TRBJ2-4; D may be TRBD1 (8 bases). Trimming removed 6 bases from V and 7 bases from J, with 19 bases in between. This CDR3 comprises 15 residues. Germline-derived CDR1 and CDR2 are MNHEY and SMNVEV (reference sequence). The CDR3 here is CASRGGDRRRNIQYF. The CDR3 DNA reads TGTGCCAGCAGGGGGGGGGACAGGAGGAGGAACATTCAGTACTTC.

The genes are TRBV23-1 and TRBJ1-1, with TRBD1 matching over 8 bases. TRBV23-1 is placed among ORFs of uncertain function. With 6 bases clipped from V and 5 bases from J, the junction kept 8 bases outside the gene matches. The CDR3 totals 14 residues. CDR3 sequence: CASRPTGGWTEAFF. For the CDR3, the DNA is TGCGCCAGCAGACCCACAGGGGGTTGGACTGAAGCTTTCTTT.

The chain uses TRBV18 and TRBJ1-3; D unclear. The CDR3 loop spans 15 amino acids. Trimming took 2 bases from V and 0 from J, leaving 8 bases between them. Germline lookup yields CDR1 KGHSH and CDR2 LQKENI. The CDR3 protein is CASSPVGVSGNTIYF. In DNA form, the CDR3 reads TGTGCCAGCTCACCAGTGGGCGTCTCTGGAAACACCATATATTTT.

This clone was seen once. The chain joins TRBV2 to TRBJ1-5; unclear D gene. CDR1 is SNHLY and CDR2 is FYNNEI in the germline V gene. CDR3 size: 15 residues. V lost 6 bases and J 3 bases, leaving 15 bases between the germline ends. In DNA, the CDR3 is TGTGCCAGCAGCCCTCGGTCCCTTATCAATCAGCCCCAGCATTTT. Its protein product is CASSPRSLINQPQHF.

This clone was seen more than once but under ten times. The gene calls are TRBV2 and TRBJ1-2; weak D call: TRBD1 (5 bases). The CDR3 covers 14 residues. Trimming cost V 4 bases and J 8 bases, with 17 bases left between them. Germline values: CDR1 SNHLY, CDR2 FYNNEI. CDR3 sequence reads: CASSVPLGARGYTF. Here the CDR3 DNA reads TGTGCCAGCAGTGTTCCCCTTGGGGCACGGGGCTACACCTTC.

V usage is TRBV5-1 and J usage is TRBJ1-6; TRBD1 agrees at 9 bases. The CDR3 loop spans 16 amino acids. Trimming cost V 0 bases and J 9 bases; bases outside gene matches: 7. CDR1 is SGHRS, CDR2 YFSETQ, per germline. CDR3 protein: CASSLGTGTGLSPLHF. DNA of the CDR3: TGCGCCAGCAGCTTGGGGACCGGGACAGGGCTTTCACCCCTCCACTTT.

V is TRBV7-2 and J is TRBJ2-7; D is ambiguous. The length of the CDR3 is 18 residues. Trimming shortened V by 0 bases and J by 3 bases, and 21 bases separated the two germline ends. Germline assignment: CDR1 SGHTA and CDR2 FQGNSA. CDR3 coding DNA: TGTGCCAGCAGCTTAGCAGGTATTCTGGGGTTCTTCGGCTACGAGCAGTACTTC. Amino acids: CASSLAGILGFFGYEQYF.

J is TRBJ1-1 and V is TRBV15, with D maybe TRBD1 (6 bases). The V gene's germline CDR1 is LNHNV and CDR2 YYDKDF (reference sequence). The CDR3 loop spans 15 amino acids. The germline V and J ends were trimmed by 3 bases and 4 bases, with 15 bases remaining between them. In nucleotides, the CDR3 is TGTGCCACCAGCAGTTACAGGGCGGCTGGCACTGAAGCTTTCTTT. As protein: CATSSYRAAGTEAFF.